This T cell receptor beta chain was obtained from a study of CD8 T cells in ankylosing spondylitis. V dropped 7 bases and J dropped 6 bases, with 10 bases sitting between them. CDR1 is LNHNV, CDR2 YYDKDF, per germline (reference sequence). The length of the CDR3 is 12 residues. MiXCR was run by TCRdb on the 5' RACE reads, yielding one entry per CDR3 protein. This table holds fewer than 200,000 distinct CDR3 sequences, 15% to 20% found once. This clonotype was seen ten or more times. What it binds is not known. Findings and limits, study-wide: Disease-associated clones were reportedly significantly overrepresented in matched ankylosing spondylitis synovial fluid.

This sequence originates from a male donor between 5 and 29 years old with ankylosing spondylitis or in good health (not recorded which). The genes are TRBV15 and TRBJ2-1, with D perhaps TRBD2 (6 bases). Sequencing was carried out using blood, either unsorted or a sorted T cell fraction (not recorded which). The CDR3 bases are TGTGCCACCACGGGAGCGGGCAATGAGCAGTTCTTC. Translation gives CATTGAGNEQFF.